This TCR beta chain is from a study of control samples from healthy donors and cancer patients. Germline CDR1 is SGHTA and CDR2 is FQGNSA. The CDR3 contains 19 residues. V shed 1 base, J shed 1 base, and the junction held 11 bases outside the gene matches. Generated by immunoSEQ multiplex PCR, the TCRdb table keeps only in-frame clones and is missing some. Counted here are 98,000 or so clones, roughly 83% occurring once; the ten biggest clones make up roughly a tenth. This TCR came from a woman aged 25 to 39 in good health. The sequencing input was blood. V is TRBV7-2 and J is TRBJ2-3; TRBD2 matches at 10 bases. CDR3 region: CASSLELAGAPGGTDTQYF. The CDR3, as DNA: TGTGCCAGCAGCTTAGAGCTAGCGGGGGCCCCCGGGGGCACAGATACGCAGTATTTT. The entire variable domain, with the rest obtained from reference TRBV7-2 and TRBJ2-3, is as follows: GAGVSQSPSNKVTEKGKDVELRCDPISGHTALYWYRQSLGQGLEFLIYFQGNSAPDKSGLPSDRFSAERTGGSVSTLTIQRTQQEDSAVYLCASSLELAGAPGGTDTQYFGPGTRLTVL.